A selection of T cell receptor beta chains follows, all from one sample in a study of CD8+ T cells in alopecia areata. Method: immunoSEQ multiplex PCR; TCRdb's copy keeps in-frame clones and lacks some. The table includes about 180,000 clones, 51% detected once. The sequencing here drew on CD8+ T cells sorted from blood, taken between weeks 51 and 52, from a patient treated with tofacitinib. The receptor set was obtained from a human donor with alopecia areata. The CDR3 runs from the conserved cysteine through the conserved F or W. The order of the fields is D gene, V gene, clone size, J gene, CDR3 DNA, CDR3 protein. The D gene is left open where the match is weak. Clone size is stated in some rows and not others, as once, few, many or a class when expanded.

>.|TRBV9|.|TRBJ2-5
TGTGCCAGCAGCATAGGAACGGTGCCACAAGAGACCCAGTACTTC
CASSIGTVPQETQYF
>TRBD1|TRBV5-4|.|TRBJ1-5
TGTGCCAGCAGCCTCGGGACAGGTCGGAATCAGCCCCAGCATTTT
CASSLGTGRNQPQHF
>.|TRBV6-6|few|TRBJ2-6
TGTGCCAGCAGCCCGATTGGCTCTGGGGCCAACGTCCTGACTTTC
CASSPIGSGANVLTF
>.|TRBV4-3|.|TRBJ2-3
TGCGCCAGCAGCCCAGGCGGGTACACAGATACGCAGTATTTT
CASSPGGYTDTQYF
>.|TRBV13|.|TRBJ1-1
TGTGCCAGCAGCCGGACAGACCGGGGCACTGAAGCTTTCTTT
CASSRTDRGTEAFF
>.|TRBV30|few|TRBJ2-2
TGTGCCTGGAGTGTACTCGGAAACGGGGAGCTGTTTTTT
CAWSVLGNGELFF
>.|TRBV7-6|few|TRBJ1-1
TGTGCCAGCAGCTTAGTCACCTTGAACACTGAAGCTTTCTTT
CASSLVTLNTEAFF
>TRBD2|TRBV29-1|few|TRBJ2-3
TGCAGCGCCCCATCCGCTAGCGGGGGGGCCTTCGATACGCAGTATTTT
CSAPSASGGAFDTQYF
>.|TRBV10-3|.|TRBJ2-3
TGTGCCATCAGTGAGAGCACAGATACGCAGTATTTT
CAISESTDTQYF
>TRBD2|TRBV29-1|few|TRBJ2-1
TGCAGCGTGCAGGGACTAGCGGGGCACAATGAGCAGTTCTTC
CSVQGLAGHNEQFF
>TRBD2|TRBV5-4|.|TRBJ2-3
TGTGCCAGCAGCTCACCGACTAGCTATAGCCCAGATACGCAGTATTTT
CASSSPTSYSPDTQYF
>TRBD1|TRBV2|.|TRBJ1-5
TGTGCCAGCAGCCGGGACAGCGATCAGCCCCAGCATTTT
CASSRDSDQPQHF
>TRBD1|TRBV19|few|TRBJ2-7
TGTGCCAGTAGGAGGACAGGGGATCCCTCTACTACCGGCGAGCAGTACTTC
CASRRTGDPSTTGEQYF
>.|TRBV7-9|few|TRBJ2-1
TGTGCCAGCACGACAGGCAATGAGCAGTTCTTC
CASTTGNEQFF
>.|TRBV25-1|few|TRBJ2-1
TGTGCCAGCAGTGGGGAGAATGAGCAGTTCTTC
CASSGENEQFF
>TRBD1|TRBV29-1|few|TRBJ2-1
TGCAGCGTTAGCGGACAGGGATCCTACAATGAGCAGTTCTTC
CSVSGQGSYNEQFF
>.|TRBV10-3|few|TRBJ2-7
TGTGCCATCAGTGAGCTCGGGCAGAGCTATTCCTACGAGCAGTACTTC
CAISELGQSYSYEQYF
>.|TRBV6-5|.|TRBJ1-5
TGTGCCAGCAGTTACGGGGAGTATCAGCCCCAGCATTTT
CASSYGEYQPQHF
>.|TRBV30|.|TRBJ1-6
TGTGCCTGGAGCGACAGAGATAATTCACCCCTCCACTTT
CAWSDRDNSPLHF
>.|TRBV30|.|TRBJ2-3
TGTGCCTGGAGTCCCGGGGGAAGGACGCAGTATTTT
CAWSPGGRTQYF
>TRBD1|TRBV7-6|.|TRBJ2-3
TGTGCCAGCAGGAGGGGGCTCAGCACAGATACGCAGTATTTT
CASRRGLSTDTQYF
>.|TRBV27|.|TRBJ1-1
TGTGCCAGCAGTTTATCGAGAGCTGGGAACACTGAAGCTTTCTTT
CASSLSRAGNTEAFF
>.|TRBV29-1|few|TRBJ2-5
TGCAGCGTTGAAGGGGTGGTGGGGAACCAGTACTTC
CSVEGVVGNQYF
>.|TRBV29-1|.|TRBJ2-2
TGCAGCGTTTACAGGGAGAAGTCCGGGGAGCTGTTTTTT
CSVYREKSGELFF
>.|TRBV7-9|many|TRBJ1-2
TGTGCCAGCAGCTGGGGCAGCGCCAACTATGGCTACACCTTC
CASSWGSANYGYTF
>.|TRBV6-5|.|TRBJ2-5
TGTGCCAGCAGTAACGGGGAAGAGACCCAGTACTTC
CASSNGEETQYF
>TRBD2|TRBV6-1|.|TRBJ2-5
TGTGCCAGCGGGACTAGCGGGGGGGCAGAGACCCAGTACTTC
CASGTSGGAETQYF
>TRBD1|TRBV10-3|few|TRBJ1-5
TGTGCCATCAGGGGACAGGGGTCGGATCAGCCCCAGCATTTT
CAIRGQGSDQPQHF
>.|TRBV19|.|TRBJ1-5
TGTGCCAGTAGTCTACGGGATAGCAATCAGCCCCAGCATTTT
CASSLRDSNQPQHF
>.|TRBV7-9|.|TRBJ1-5
TGTGCCAGCAGCCCTGCCGGGGTCGTCGGTCAGCCCCAGCATTTT
CASSPAGVVGQPQHF
>.|TRBV6-5|.|TRBJ2-1
TGTGCCAGCAGTCCACAGGGTTATGAGCAGTTCTTC
CASSPQGYEQFF